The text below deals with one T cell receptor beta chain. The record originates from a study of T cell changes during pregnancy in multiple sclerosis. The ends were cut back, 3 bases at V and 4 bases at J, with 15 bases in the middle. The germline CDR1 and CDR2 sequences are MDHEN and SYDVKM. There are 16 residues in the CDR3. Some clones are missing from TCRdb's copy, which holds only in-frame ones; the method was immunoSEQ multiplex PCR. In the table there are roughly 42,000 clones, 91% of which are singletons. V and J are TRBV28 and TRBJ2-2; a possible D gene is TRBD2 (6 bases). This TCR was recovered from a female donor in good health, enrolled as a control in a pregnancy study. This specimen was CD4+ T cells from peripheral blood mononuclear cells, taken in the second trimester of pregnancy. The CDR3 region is CASSFPGGSVTGELFF. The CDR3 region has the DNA TGTGCCAGCAGTTTCCCCGGGGGTAGCGTCACCGGGGAGCTGTTTTTT. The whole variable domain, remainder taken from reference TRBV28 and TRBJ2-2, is DVKVTQSSRYLVKRTGEKVFLECVQDMDHENMFWYRQDPGLGLRLIYFSYDVKMKEKGDIPEGYSVSREKKERFSLILESASTNQTSMYLCASSFPGGSVTGELFFGEGSRLTVL.